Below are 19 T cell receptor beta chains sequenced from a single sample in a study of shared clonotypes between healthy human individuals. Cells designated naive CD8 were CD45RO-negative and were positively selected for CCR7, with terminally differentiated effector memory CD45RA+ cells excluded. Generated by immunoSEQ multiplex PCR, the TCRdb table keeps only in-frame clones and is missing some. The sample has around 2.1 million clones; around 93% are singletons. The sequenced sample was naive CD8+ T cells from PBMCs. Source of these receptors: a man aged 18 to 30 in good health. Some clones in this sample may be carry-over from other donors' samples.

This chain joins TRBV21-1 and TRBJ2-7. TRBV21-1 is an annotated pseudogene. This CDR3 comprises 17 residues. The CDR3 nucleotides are TGTGCCAGCAGCAACCCCCTGAGTGAGGGGCTCGGACACGAGCAGTACTTC. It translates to CASSNPLSEGLGHEQYF.

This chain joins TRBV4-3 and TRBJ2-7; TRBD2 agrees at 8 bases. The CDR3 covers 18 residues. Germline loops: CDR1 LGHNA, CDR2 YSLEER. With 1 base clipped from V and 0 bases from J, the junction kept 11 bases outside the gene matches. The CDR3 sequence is CASSQVQETGTSSYEQYF. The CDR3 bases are TGCGCCAGCAGCCAAGTCCAGGAGACCGGGACTAGCTCCTACGAGCAGTACTTC.

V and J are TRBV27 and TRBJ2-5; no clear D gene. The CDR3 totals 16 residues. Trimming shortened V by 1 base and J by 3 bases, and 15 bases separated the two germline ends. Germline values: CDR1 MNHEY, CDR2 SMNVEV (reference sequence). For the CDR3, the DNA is TGTGCCAGCAGTTTATTGCCCCGGCGGCCTGAAGAGACCCAGTACTTC. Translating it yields CASSLLPRRPEETQYF.

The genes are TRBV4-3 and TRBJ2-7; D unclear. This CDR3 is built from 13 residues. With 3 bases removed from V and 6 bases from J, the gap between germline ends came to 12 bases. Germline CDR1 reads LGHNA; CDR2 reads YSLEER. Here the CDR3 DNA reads TGCGCCAGCAGCCAGTTTCGAGGTGTCGAGCAGTACTTC. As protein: CASSQFRGVEQYF.

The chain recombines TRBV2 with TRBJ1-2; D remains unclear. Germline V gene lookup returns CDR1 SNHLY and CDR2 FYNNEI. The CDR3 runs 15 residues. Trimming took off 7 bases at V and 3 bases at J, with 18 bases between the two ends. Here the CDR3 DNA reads TGTGCCAGCATGGAGGATGTGAGGGCCGACTATGGCTACACCTTC. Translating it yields CASMEDVRADYGYTF.

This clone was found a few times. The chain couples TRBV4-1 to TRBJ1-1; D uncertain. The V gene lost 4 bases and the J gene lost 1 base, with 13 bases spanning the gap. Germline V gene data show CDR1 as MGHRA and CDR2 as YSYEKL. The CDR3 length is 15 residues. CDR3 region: CASSLRYDTNTEAFF. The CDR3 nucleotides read TGCGCCAGCAGCCTTCGCTATGACACGAACACTGAAGCTTTCTTT.

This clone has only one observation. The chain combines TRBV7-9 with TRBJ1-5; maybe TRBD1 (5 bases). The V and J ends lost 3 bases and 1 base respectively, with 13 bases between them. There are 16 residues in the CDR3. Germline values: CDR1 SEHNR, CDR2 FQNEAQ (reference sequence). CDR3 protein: CASSLAGGLSNQPQHF. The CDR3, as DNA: TGTGCCAGCAGCTTGGCGGGGGGGTTAAGCAATCAGCCCCAGCATTTT.

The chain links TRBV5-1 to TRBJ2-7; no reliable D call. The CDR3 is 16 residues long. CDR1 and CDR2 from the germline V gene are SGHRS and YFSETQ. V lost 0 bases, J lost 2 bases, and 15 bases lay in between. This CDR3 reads CASSLAETAAPYEQYF. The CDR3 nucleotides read TGCGCCAGCAGCTTGGCGGAGACTGCGGCCCCCTACGAGCAGTACTTC. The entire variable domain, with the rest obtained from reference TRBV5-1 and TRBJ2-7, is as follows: KAGVTQTPRYLIKTRGQQVTLSCSPISGHRSVSWYQQTPGQGLQFLFEYFSETQRNKGNFPGRFSGRQFSNSRSEMNVSTLELGDSALYLCASSLAETAAPYEQYFGPGTRLTVT.

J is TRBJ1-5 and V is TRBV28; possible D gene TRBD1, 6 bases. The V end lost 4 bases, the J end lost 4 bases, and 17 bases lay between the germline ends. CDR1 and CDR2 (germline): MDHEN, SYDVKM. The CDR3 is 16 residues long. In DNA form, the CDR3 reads TGTGCCAGCAGTTCACCCAAGGACAGACAAAATCAGCCCCAGCATTTT. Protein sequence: CASSSPKDRQNQPQHF.

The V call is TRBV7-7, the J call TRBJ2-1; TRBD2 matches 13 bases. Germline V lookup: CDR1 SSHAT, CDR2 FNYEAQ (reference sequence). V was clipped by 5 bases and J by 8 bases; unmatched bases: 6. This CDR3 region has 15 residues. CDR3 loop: CASSQTSGRRDEQFF. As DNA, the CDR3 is TGTGCCAGCAGCCAGACTAGCGGGAGGAGAGATGAGCAGTTCTTC.

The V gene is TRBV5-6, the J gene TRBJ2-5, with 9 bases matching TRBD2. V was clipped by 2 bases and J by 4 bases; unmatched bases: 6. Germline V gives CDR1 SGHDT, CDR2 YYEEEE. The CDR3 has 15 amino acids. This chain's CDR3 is CASSFVAGVGETQYF. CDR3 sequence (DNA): TGTGCCAGCAGCTTTGTAGCGGGAGTGGGAGAGACCCAGTACTTC.

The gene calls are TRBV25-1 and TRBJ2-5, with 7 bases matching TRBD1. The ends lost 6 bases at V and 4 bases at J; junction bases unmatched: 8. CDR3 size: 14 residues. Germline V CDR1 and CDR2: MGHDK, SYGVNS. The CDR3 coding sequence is TGTGCCAGCAGCATAGGGGGCAGAGGAGAGACCCAGTACTTC. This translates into CASSIGGRGETQYF.

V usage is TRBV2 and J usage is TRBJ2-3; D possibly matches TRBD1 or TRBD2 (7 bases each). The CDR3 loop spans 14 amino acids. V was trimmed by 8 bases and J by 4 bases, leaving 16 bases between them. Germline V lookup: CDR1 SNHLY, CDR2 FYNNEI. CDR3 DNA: TGTGCCAGCTCAAAGACAGGGAGGGCAGATACGCAGTATTTT. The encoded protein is CASSKTGRADTQYF.

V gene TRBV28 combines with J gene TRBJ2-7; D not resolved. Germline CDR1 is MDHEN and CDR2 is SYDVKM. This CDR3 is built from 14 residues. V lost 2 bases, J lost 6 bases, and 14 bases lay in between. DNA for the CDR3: TGTGCCAGCAGTTTAAATATTCTCCCCCGCGAGCAGTACTTC. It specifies CASSLNILPREQYF.

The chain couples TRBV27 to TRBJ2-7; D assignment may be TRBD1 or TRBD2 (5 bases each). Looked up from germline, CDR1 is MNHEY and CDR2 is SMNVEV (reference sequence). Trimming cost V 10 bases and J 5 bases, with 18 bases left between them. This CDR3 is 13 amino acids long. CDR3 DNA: TGTGCCACCTCCGTCCGGGGCTACCACGAGCAGTACTTC. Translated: CATSVRGYHEQYF.

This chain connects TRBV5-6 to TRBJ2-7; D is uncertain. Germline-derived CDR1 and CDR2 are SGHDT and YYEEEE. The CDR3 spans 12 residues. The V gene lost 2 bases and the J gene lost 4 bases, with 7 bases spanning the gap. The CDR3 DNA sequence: TGTGCCAGCAGCTTCGGACCGTACGAGCAGTACTTC. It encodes CASSFGPYEQYF. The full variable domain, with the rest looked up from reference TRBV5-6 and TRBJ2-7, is DAGVTQSPTHLIKTRGQQVTLRCSPKSGHDTVSWYQQALGQGPQFIFQYYEEEERQRGNFPDRFSGHQFPNYSSELNVNALLLGDSALYLCASSFGPYEQYFGPGTRLTVT.

This CDR3 is CASSWGQGIVFGELFF. CDR3 DNA sequence: TGTGCCAGCAGCTGGGGACAGGGTATCGTATTCGGGGAGCTGTTTTTT. This rearrangement joins TRBV11-2 to TRBJ2-2; 9 positions match TRBD1. The V and J ends lost 4 bases and 7 bases, in that order; junction bases with no gene match: 10. The CDR3 consists of 16 residues. Germline CDR1 reads SGHAT; CDR2 reads FQNNGV.

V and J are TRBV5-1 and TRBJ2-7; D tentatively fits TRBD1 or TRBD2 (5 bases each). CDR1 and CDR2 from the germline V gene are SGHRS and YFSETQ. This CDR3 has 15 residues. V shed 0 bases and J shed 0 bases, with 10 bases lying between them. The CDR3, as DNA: TGCGCCAGCAGCTTGGGGGACGTCAGCTCCTACGAGCAGTACTTC. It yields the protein CASSLGDVSSYEQYF.

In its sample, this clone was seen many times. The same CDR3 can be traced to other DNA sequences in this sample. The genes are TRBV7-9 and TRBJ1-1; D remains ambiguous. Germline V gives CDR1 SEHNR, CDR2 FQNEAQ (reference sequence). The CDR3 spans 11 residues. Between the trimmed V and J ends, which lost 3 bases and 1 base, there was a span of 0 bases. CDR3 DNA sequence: TGTGCCAGCAGCTTGAACACTGAAGCTTTCTTT. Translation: CASSLNTEAFF.